The rows below give T cell receptor beta chains drawn from one sample of a study of blood T cell repertoires in COVID-19. The table came from immunoSEQ multiplex PCR; TCRdb's copy has only in-frame clones and leaves some out. Of around 140,000 clones in the sample, around nine tenths were seen once. The sample consisted of peripheral blood. Source of these receptors: a man in his fifties with active or convalescent COVID-19. Both conserved end residues are part of each CDR3. D genes are given only for firm matches. Only part of the rows carry a size: once, few, many, or a class if the clone is expanded.

TRBD2 | . | TRBJ2-4 | TRBV3-1/TRBV3-2 | CASSQGGRPENIQYF | TGTGCCAGCAGCCAGGGGGGGAGACCCGAAAACATTCAGTACTTC
. | . | TRBJ1-1 | TRBV29-1 | CSVEEEGQGVLGGFF | TGCAGCGTTGAAGAAGAAGGGCAGGGAGTGTTGGGGGGTTTCTTT
. | . | TRBJ1-2 | TRBV28 | CASSQLRDGYTF | TGTGCCAGCAGCCAATTGCGGGATGGCTACACCTTC
TRBD1 | . | TRBJ1-1 | TRBV20-1 | CSARGTAAFF | TGCAGTGCTAGGGGGACAGCAGCTTTCTTT
. | . | TRBJ1-6 | TRBV5-1 | CASSKLGGENSPLHF | TGCGCCAGCAGCAAGTTGGGAGGCGAGAATTCACCCCTCCACTTT
. | . | TRBJ1-1 | TRBV18 | CASSPSGVEEAFF | TGTGCCAGCTCACCGTCGGGGGTAGAAGAAGCTTTCTTT
TRBD2 | . | TRBJ2-2 | TRBV27 | CASSTLPGTSGMGPGELFF | TGTGCCAGCAGTACTCTACCCGGGACTAGCGGGATGGGTCCCGGGGAGCTGTTTTTT
TRBD1 | few | TRBJ2-7 | TRBV4-1 | CASSQISQGFRYEQYF | TGCGCCAGCAGCCAGATTTCACAGGGGTTCCGCTACGAGCAGTACTTC
. | once | TRBJ2-7 | TRBV20-1 | CSAEQVPEQYF | TGCAGTGCCGAACAGGTACCCGAGCAGTACTTC
TRBD1 | . | TRBJ2-7 | TRBV12-3/TRBV12-4 | CASSPSTGKQYF | TGTGCCAGCAGTCCCTCGACAGGGAAGCAGTACTTC
TRBD2 | . | TRBJ2-3 | TRBV5-4 | CASTDLSGGGTDTQYF | TGTGCCAGCACTGACCTTAGCGGGGGCGGCACAGATACGCAGTATTTT
. | hyperexpanded | TRBJ1-2 | TRBV23-1 | CASSHGGGYGYTF | TGCGCCAGCAGTCATGGAGGCGGGTATGGCTACACCTTC
. | . | TRBJ1-5 | TRBV5-6 | CASTSFGLGNQPQHF | TGTGCCAGCACCTCATTTGGGCTCGGCAATCAGCCCCAGCATTTT
TRBD1 | . | TRBJ1-2 | TRBV4-1 | CASSQVSPPGGGYGYTF | TGCGCCAGCAGCCAAGTATCTCCCCCAGGGGGCGGCTATGGCTACACCTTC
TRBD1 | . | TRBJ1-4 | TRBV18 | CASSPKTGATNEKLFF | TGTGCCAGCTCACCAAAGACAGGGGCCACTAATGAAAAACTGTTTTTT
TRBD2 | . | TRBJ2-5 | TRBV28 | CASSRGLAGVETQYF | TGTGCCAGCAGCCGTGGACTAGCGGGAGTGGAGACCCAGTACTTC
TRBD2 | . | TRBJ2-2 | TRBV29-1 | CSVGGLAGGTTGELFF | TGCAGCGTTGGGGGACTAGCGGGAGGGACCACCGGGGAGCTGTTTTTT
. | . | TRBJ1-2 | TRBV9 | CASSVGFSTQAGGYTF | TGTGCCAGCAGCGTCGGCTTCTCGACTCAGGCAGGGGGCTACACCTTC
. | few | TRBJ2-3 | TRBV5-4 | CASSLGSARADTQYF | TGTGCCAGCAGCTTGGGTTCAGCGAGAGCAGATACGCAGTATTTT
. | . | TRBJ2-3 | TRBV27 | CASSPDLRTTSTDTQYF | TGTGCCAGCAGTCCCGACCTCCGGACAACTAGCACAGATACGCAGTATTTT
. | . | TRBJ2-7 | TRBV28 | CATRWQTSSYEQYF | TGTGCCACCCGGTGGCAGACTAGCTCCTACGAGCAGTACTTC
TRBD1 | . | TRBJ2-2 | TRBV24-1 | CATTAQGASTGELFF | TGTGCCACCACGGCACAGGGGGCGAGCACCGGGGAGCTGTTTTTT
TRBD2 | . | TRBJ2-1 | TRBV5-1 | CASSPAGTSGMGSYNEQFF | TGCGCCAGCAGCCCTGCCGGGACTAGCGGGATGGGGTCCTACAATGAGCAGTTCTTC
. | few | TRBJ2-7 | TRBV3-1/TRBV3-2 | CASSQDPREQYF | TGTGCCAGCAGCCAAGACCCTCGCGAGCAGTACTTC
. | . | TRBJ2-7 | TRBV5-1 | CASSLEEGAREQYF | TGCGCCAGCAGCTTGGAGGAGGGGGCGAGGGAGCAGTACTTC
. | once | TRBJ1-5 | TRBV28 | CASSLSSGKQPQHF | TGTGCCAGCAGTTTATCGTCGGGAAAACAGCCCCAGCATTTT
TRBD1 | . | TRBJ2-7 | TRBV15 | CATSPRTGPYEQYF | TGTGCCACCAGCCCCCGGACAGGGCCCTACGAGCAGTACTTC
. | . | TRBJ2-7 | TRBV30 | CAWSLARVFHEQYF | TGTGCCTGGAGCCTCGCCAGGGTATTCCACGAGCAGTACTTC
. | . | TRBJ2-7 | TRBV28 | CASSTGHLGGEQYF | TGTGCCAGCAGTACAGGACACCTGGGTGGCGAGCAGTACTTC
. | . | TRBJ2-7 | TRBV5-6 | CASSAGPGTYEQYF | TGTGCCAGCAGCGCCGGACCGGGGACCTACGAGCAGTACTTC
TRBD2 | . | TRBJ2-4 | TRBV5-1 | CASSPNGGAKNIQYF | TGCGCCAGCAGCCCCAACGGGGGGGCCAAAAACATTCAGTACTTC
TRBD1 | . | TRBJ1-6 | TRBV10-2 | CASSSGTGMDGSPLHF | TGCGCCAGCAGTTCCGGGACAGGGATGGATGGATCACCCCTCCACTTT
. | few | TRBJ2-3 | TRBV5-6 | CASSSQQGRATDTQYF | TGTGCCAGCAGCTCACAACAGGGTAGGGCCACGGATACGCAGTATTTT
. | . | TRBJ1-2 | TRBV5-1 | CASRNVSRGYTF | TGCGCCAGCAGAAACGTCTCTCGGGGCTACACCTTC
TRBD2 | . | TRBJ2-5 | TRBV10-3 | CAISGGGLEETQYF | TGTGCCATCAGTGGGGGAGGGCTTGAAGAGACCCAGTACTTC
TRBD1 | . | TRBJ2-7 | TRBV5-1 | CASRRSGTGTYEQYF | TGCGCCAGCAGAAGGAGCGGGACAGGGACCTACGAGCAGTACTTC
TRBD1 | . | TRBJ2-5 | TRBV11-2 | CASSRTGRETQYF | TGTGCCAGCAGCCGGACAGGGAGGGAGACCCAGTACTTC
TRBD1 | . | TRBJ1-2 | TRBV6-4 | CASKDSGGDYGYTF | TGTGCCAGCAAGGACTCAGGGGGCGACTATGGCTACACCTTC
TRBD1 | . | TRBJ2-2 | TRBV28 | CASSSGGGTGELFF | TGTGCCAGCAGCTCAGGGGGCGGGACCGGGGAGCTGTTTTTT
TRBD1 | . | TRBJ2-5 | TRBV2 | CASSDDRGRETQYF | TGTGCCAGCAGTGACGACAGGGGGCGGGAGACCCAGTACTTC
TRBD2 | . | TRBJ2-3 | TRBV7-8 | CASREAGGPSDTQYF | TGTGCCAGCAGAGAAGCGGGAGGGCCTTCAGATACGCAGTATTTT
TRBD1 | . | TRBJ2-3 | TRBV11-3 | CASSPRQGATDTQYF | TGTGCCAGCAGCCCGAGACAGGGGGCAACAGATACGCAGTATTTT
. | . | TRBJ2-7 | TRBV4-1 | CASSQDGRPLYEQYF | TGCGCCAGCAGCCAAGATGGCAGGCCTCTCTACGAGCAGTACTTC
. | . | TRBJ1-4 | TRBV25-1 | CASSEYVALSEKLFF | TGTGCCAGCAGTGAATATGTCGCCCTCAGTGAAAAACTGTTTTTT
. | . | TRBJ1-2 | TRBV19 | CASSPPGDGYTF | TGTGCCAGTAGTCCGCCGGGGGATGGCTACACCTTC
TRBD2 | . | TRBJ2-5 | TRBV28 | CASSAAGGPRETQYF | TGTGCCAGCAGTGCAGCGGGAGGGCCGCGGGAGACCCAGTACTTC
. | . | TRBJ2-3 | TRBV18 | CASSPAAGRELTDTQYF | TGTGCCAGCTCACCAGCAGCCGGCAGGGAACTCACAGATACGCAGTATTTT
TRBD1 | once | TRBJ1-3 | TRBV25-1 | CASSEPGGGNTIYF | TGTGCCAGCAGTGAGCCAGGGGGTGGAAACACCATATATTTT
. | . | TRBJ1-5 | TRBV23-1 | CASSQSVRAQHF | TGCGCCAGCAGTCAATCGGTACGAGCCCAGCATTTT
. | . | TRBJ2-3 | TRBV4-1 | CASSQENRANTDTQYF | TGCGCCAGCAGCCAAGAGAACAGGGCTAACACAGATACGCAGTATTTT
TRBD1 | . | TRBJ2-7 | TRBV6-1 | CASSERETGQGVYEQYF | TGTGCCAGCAGTGAAAGAGAGACGGGACAGGGGGTCTACGAGCAGTACTTC
TRBD1 | . | TRBJ2-6 | TRBV27 | CASSLFRDRAFAGANVLTF | TGTGCCAGCAGTTTATTTCGGGACAGGGCCTTTGCCGGGGCCAACGTCCTGACTTTC
TRBD2 | . | TRBJ2-5 | TRBV6-5 | CASSYGLAGVGETQYF | TGTGCCAGCAGTTACGGACTAGCGGGAGTGGGAGAGACCCAGTACTTC
. | . | TRBJ2-1 | TRBV5-5 | CASSLVQISYNEQFF | TGTGCCAGCAGCTTGGTCCAGATTTCCTACAATGAGCAGTTCTTC
. | . | TRBJ1-4 | TRBV30 | CAWSVLAGGEKLFF | TGTGCCTGGAGTGTACTGGCAGGTGGGGAAAAACTGTTTTTT